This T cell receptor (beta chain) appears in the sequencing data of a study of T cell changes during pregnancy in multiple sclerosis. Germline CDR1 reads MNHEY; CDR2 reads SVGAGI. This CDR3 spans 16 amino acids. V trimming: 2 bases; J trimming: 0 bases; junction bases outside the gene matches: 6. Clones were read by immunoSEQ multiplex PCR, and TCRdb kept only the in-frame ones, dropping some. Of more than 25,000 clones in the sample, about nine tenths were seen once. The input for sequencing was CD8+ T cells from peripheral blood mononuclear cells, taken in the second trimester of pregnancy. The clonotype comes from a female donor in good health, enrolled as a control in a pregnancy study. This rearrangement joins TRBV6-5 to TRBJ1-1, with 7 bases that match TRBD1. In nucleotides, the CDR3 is TGTGCCAGCAGTTACCCGTCGACAGGGATGAACACTGAAGCTTTCTTT. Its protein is CASSYPSTGMNTEAFF.